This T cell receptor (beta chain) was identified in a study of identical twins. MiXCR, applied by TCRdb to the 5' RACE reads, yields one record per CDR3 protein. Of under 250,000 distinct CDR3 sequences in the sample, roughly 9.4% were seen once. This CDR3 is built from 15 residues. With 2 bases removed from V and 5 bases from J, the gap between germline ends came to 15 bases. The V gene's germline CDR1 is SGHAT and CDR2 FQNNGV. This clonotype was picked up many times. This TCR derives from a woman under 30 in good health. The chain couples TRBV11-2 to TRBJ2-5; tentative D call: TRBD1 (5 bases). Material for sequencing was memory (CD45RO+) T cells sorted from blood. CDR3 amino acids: CASSLSWAAGETQYF. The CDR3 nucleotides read TGTGCCAGCAGCTTAAGTTGGGCGGCAGGGGAGACCCAGTACTTC. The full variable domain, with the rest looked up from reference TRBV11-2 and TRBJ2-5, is EAGVAQSPRYKIIEKRQSVAFWCNPISGHATLYWYQQILGQGPKLLIQFQNNGVVDDSQLPKDRFSAERLKGVDSTLKIQPAKLEDSAVYLCASSLSWAAGETQYFGPGTRLLVL.